This paragraph reports one T cell receptor beta chain. This clonotype was counted many times. Its target antigen remains unknown. Base qualities were left out, and no much larger clone turns up one base away. The junction carries 9 bases between V and J, which are trimmed by 0 bases and 6 bases respectively. The CDR3, from cysteine to phenylalanine, totals 14 residues. Only the CDR3 part of the read is kept: 42 bases, read in frame from the first base. According to the germline V gene, CDR1 reads MNHEY and CDR2 reads SVGEGT. This entry belongs to a study of T cells in Graves' hyperthyroidism and ophthalmopathy (dated by TCRdb to the late 2010s). Broadly, across the study: Peripheral blood samples were taken at initial diagnosis, before any treatment was given. Once sampling was done, hyperthyroidism patients were given methimazole at a starting dose of 30 mg daily, whereas ophthalmopathy patients were given high-dose intravenous methylprednisolone. The study also compared thyroid tissue and blood T-cell repertoires from a handful of Graves' hyperthyroidism patients. The paper reports TCR Vbeta CDR3 sequencing of 135 peripheral blood samples: approximately 43 ophthalmopathy, fewer than 80 hyperthyroidism and approximately 17 progressor patients. Whether ophthalmopathy could be predicted prospectively was tested in an independent validation cohort made up of about 20 hyperthyroidism patients plus 17 patients who later progressed to ophthalmopathy. To identify TCR V-J signatures that set the groups apart, the researchers used a discovery cohort of 90 to 100 patients, made up of 40 to 45 with Graves' ophthalmopathy and about 60 with stable Graves' hyperthyroidism. The approximately 100 discovery patients were randomly split 7:3 into training and test sets.

Broader findings and caveats from the paper: Most expanded thyroid clonotypes (frequency above 0.001) were also found in blood, which suggests that blood repertoires may mirror thyroid immune responses. In cross-validation, a model built on a 13 V-J signature told ophthalmopathy apart from stable hyperthyroidism with over 85% sensitivity and about 81% specificity, and in testing the same model reached 80%/75%. No statistical method was used to fix the sample size in advance, and group allocation was not hidden from the investigators. In validation, the model predicted progression to ophthalmopathy a median of around 6.5 months before onset, with about 70% sensitivity and roughly 73% specificity.

TCR beta CDR3 regions were amplified from RNA transcripts. The first round of RT-PCR for the TCR CDR3 was performed with the HTBI primer set and the Qiagen OneStep RT-PCR kit. A second multiplex PCR round built the libraries, followed by size selection and purification. The libraries were sequenced on an Illumina HiSeq2000 using paired-end 100 bp reads. The study's processing was this. SOAPnuke was used to process the raw data, with reads discarded if the reads contained adapters or uncalled bases, had a mean Phred below 15, or lacked an exact constant-primer or identifier match. High-quality paired reads were merged with COPE v1.2.5, and unique nucleotide sequences were defined as clonotypes. MiTCR v1.1 was used to align the clonotypes against IMGT TRBV, TRBD and TRBJ reference segments. Only V-J combinations with frequency above 0.0001, covering about 99% of repertoires, were analysed. A TCS score was defined as the ratio of F50 (clonal expansion) to E x V (chaos), with BLOSUM62-based TCRdist applied between CDR3 peptides within each V-J. Welch's t-statistics and random forest reduced just over 500 V-J features to about 12, which were used in a naive Bayes classifier (R e1071). Through fastp at Q25 and MiXCR, TCRdb rebuilt clones from the public reads, retaining in-frame beta chains. Each entry merges the rows of one CDR3 protein and shows their most common DNA and genes. TCRdb assigned the V and J calls; the authors' analysis was not used. For this sample there are 500,000 to 550,000 distinct CDR3 sequences; roughly 20% appear just once. About 30% of the sample goes to the ten largest clones.

Stable Graves' hyperthyroidism was defined as no progression to ophthalmopathy during 18 months of follow-up. The hyperthyroidism patients were between 18 and 65 years old and newly diagnosed, with a disease duration of less than 2 months. Patients with uncontrolled infections, other autoimmune diseases, pregnancy or lactation were excluded. Diagnoses were established on the basis of clinical symptoms, serum thyroxine and TRAb, thyroid ultrasound, and orbital computed tomography. PBMCs were separated from approximately 9.9 ml of fresh peripheral blood using Ficoll-Paque density gradient centrifugation. Total RNA was extracted using Trizol reagent, and RNA quality was assessed on an Agilent 2100 Bioanalyzer.

The clonotype was recovered from a young man with Graves' hyperthyroidism. Material: blood. Recombination linked TRBV6-2 or TRBV6-3 to TRBJ2-4; a confident D gene designation cannot be given. The bases are TGTGCCAGCAGTTACTCGAACAGCCTAAACATTCAGTACTTC. Its product reads: CASSYSNSLNIQYF.